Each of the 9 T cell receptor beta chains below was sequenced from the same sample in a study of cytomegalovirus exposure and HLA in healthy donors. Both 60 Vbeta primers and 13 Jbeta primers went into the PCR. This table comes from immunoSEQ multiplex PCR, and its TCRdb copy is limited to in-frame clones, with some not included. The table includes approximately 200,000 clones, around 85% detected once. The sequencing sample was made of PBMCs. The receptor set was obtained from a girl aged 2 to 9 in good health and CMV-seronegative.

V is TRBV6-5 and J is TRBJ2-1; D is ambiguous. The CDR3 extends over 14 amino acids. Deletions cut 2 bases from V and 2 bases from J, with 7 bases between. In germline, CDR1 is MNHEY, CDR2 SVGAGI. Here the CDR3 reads CASSYGQAYNEQFF. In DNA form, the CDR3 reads TGTGCCAGCAGTTACGGGCAGGCCTACAATGAGCAGTTCTTC.

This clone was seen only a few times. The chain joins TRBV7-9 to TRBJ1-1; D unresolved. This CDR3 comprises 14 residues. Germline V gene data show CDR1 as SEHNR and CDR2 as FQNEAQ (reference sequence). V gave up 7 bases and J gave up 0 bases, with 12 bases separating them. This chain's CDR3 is CASTPGGMNTEAFF. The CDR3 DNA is TGTGCCAGCACCCCTGGTGGCATGAACACTGAAGCTTTCTTT.

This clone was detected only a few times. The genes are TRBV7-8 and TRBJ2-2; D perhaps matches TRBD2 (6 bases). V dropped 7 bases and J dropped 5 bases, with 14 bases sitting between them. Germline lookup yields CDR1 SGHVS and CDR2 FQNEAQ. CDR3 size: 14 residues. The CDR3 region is CASTTGVRTGELFF. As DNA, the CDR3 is TGTGCCAGCACCACGGGGGTGAGGACCGGGGAGCTGTTTTTT.

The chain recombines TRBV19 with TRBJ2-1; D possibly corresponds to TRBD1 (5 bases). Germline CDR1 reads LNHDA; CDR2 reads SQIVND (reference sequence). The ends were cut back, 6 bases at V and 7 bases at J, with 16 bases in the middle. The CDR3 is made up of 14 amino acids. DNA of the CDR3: TGTGCCAGTAGGGGGCCGTCGAGGTGGAATGAGCAGTTCTTC. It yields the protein CASRGPSRWNEQFF.

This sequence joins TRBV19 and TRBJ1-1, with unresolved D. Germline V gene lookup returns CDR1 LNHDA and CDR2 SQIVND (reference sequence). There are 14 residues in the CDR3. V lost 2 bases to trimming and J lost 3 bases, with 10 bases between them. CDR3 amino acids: CASSIRAGDTEAFF. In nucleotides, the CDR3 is TGTGCCAGTAGTATAAGGGCCGGGGACACTGAAGCTTTCTTT.

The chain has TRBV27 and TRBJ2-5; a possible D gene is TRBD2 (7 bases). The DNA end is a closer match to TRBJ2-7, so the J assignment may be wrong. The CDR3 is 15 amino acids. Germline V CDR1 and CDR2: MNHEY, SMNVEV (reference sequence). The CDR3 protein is CASSLREGGAYEQYF. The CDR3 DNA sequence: TGTGCCAGCAGTTTACGTGAAGGGGGGGCCTACGAGCAGTACTTC.

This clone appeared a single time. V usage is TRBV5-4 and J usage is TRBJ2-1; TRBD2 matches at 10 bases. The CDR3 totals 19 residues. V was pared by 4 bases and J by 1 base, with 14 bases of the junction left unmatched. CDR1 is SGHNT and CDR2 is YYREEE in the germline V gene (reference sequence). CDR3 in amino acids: CASSVRGVAGGVSYNEQFF. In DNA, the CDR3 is TGTGCCAGCAGCGTACGGGGGGTAGCGGGGGGTGTATCCTACAATGAGCAGTTCTTC.

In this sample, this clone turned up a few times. DNA for the CDR3: TGTGCCACCAGCAGAGATATAGTTGACATCCGGAAAAACTATGGCTACACCTTC. Its protein product is CATSRDIVDIRKNYGYTF. V gene TRBV15 combines with J gene TRBJ1-2; D gene unclear. V lost 0 bases, J lost 2 bases, and 19 bases lay in between. The CDR3 has 18 residues. Germline V CDR1 and CDR2: LNHNV, YYDKDF (reference sequence).

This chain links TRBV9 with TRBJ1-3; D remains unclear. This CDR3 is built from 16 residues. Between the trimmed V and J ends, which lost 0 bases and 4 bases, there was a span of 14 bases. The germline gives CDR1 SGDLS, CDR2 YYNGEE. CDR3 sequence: CASSVDLGDTGNTIYF. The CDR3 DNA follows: TGTGCCAGCAGCGTAGATTTGGGAGATACCGGAAACACCATATATTTT. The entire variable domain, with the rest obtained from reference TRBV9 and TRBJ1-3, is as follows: DSGVTQTPKHLITATGQRVTLRCSPRSGDLSVYWYQQSLDQGLQFLIQYYNGEERAKGNILERFSAQQFPDLHSELNLSSLELGDSALYFCASSVDLGDTGNTIYFGEGSWLTVV.